The 13 T cell receptor beta chains below come from one sample, sequenced in a study of glioma-infiltrating T cells after dendritic cell vaccination listed by TCRdb under 2016. Library generation was performed with the immunoSEQ multiplex PCR assay. Here the immuneACCESS table is served through TCRdb, limited to in-frame sequences with V and J called. Missing clones are a known gap in these copies; in checked studies unresolved V genes cover under half, and the rest lacks a known reason. The sample profile shows 75,000 to 100,000 clones; roughly 83% of them were found once. Together, the top ten hold roughly 5.7% of the sample. The sample consisted of blood, taken before dendritic cell vaccination. These TCRs come from a human donor with glioblastoma.

V usage is TRBV6-1 and J usage is TRBJ1-2, with D uncertain. The V gene's germline CDR1 is MNHNS and CDR2 SASEGT. V lost 7 bases and J 8 bases, leaving 14 bases between the germline ends. CDR3 length equals 12 residues. The CDR3 spells CASTWHNEGYTF. The DNA for the CDR3 is TGTGCCAGCACGTGGCACAATGAAGGCTACACCTTC.

The V gene is TRBV11-2, the J gene TRBJ2-7; D perhaps matches TRBD1 (5 bases). This CDR3 spans 15 amino acids. Germline V gene lookup returns CDR1 SGHAT and CDR2 FQNNGV. Trimming removed 4 bases from V and 0 bases from J, with 13 bases in between. The CDR3 loop reads CASSSGPGNSYEQYF. The CDR3 DNA is TGTGCCAGCAGCTCCGGCCCAGGGAACTCCTACGAGCAGTACTTC. Full variable domain (outside the CDR3, taken from reference TRBV11-2 and TRBJ2-7): EAGVAQSPRYKIIEKRQSVAFWCNPISGHATLYWYQQILGQGPKLLIQFQNNGVVDDSQLPKDRFSAERLKGVDSTLKIQPAKLEDSAVYLCASSSGPGNSYEQYFGPGTRLTVT.

The chain combines TRBV7-2 with TRBJ2-7; 9 nucleotides match TRBD2. Germline-derived CDR1 and CDR2 are SGHTA and FQGNSA. This CDR3 region has 14 residues. J was trimmed by 6 bases and V by 5 bases; bases with no gene match: 8. Here the CDR3 reads CASSLLAGVGEQYF. In nucleotides, the CDR3 is TGTGCCAGCAGCCTCTTAGCGGGAGTGGGCGAGCAGTACTTC.

This clone was seen more than once but under ten times. This sequence joins TRBV15 and TRBJ1-2; 11 bases align to TRBD1. Germline lookup yields CDR1 LNHNV and CDR2 YYDKDF (reference sequence). The CDR3 extends over 15 amino acids. V was pared by 1 base and J by 2 bases, with 0 bases of the junction left unmatched. The CDR3, as DNA: TGTGCCACCAGCAGAGGGACAGGGGGCAACTATGGCTACACCTTC. Its translation is CATSRGTGGNYGYTF.

This chain uses TRBV6-1 with TRBJ1-2; 7 positions agree with TRBD1. The ends lost 4 bases at V and 8 bases at J; junction bases unmatched: 16. Germline lookup yields CDR1 MNHNS and CDR2 SASEGT. There are 16 residues in the CDR3. Written as DNA, the CDR3 is TGTGCCAGCAGTGGACAGGGTACCACCCTTTTGGGGGGCTACACCTTC. Protein: CASSGQGTTLLGGYTF.

The rearrangement joins TRBV4-1 to TRBJ2-1; 9 bases are a match to TRBD2. With V trimmed by 0 bases and J by 3 bases, 6 bases remained unmatched. The CDR3 is 17 amino acids. The V gene's germline CDR1 is MGHRA and CDR2 YSYEKL. This chain's CDR3 is CASSQDPGGGVYNEQFF. CDR3 in DNA: TGCGCCAGCAGCCAAGATCCTGGCGGGGGGGTCTACAATGAGCAGTTCTTC.

This chain links TRBV27 with TRBJ2-2; D possibly corresponds to TRBD2 (5 bases). The CDR3 contains 13 residues. CDR1 is MNHEY, CDR2 SMNVEV, per germline (reference sequence). V lost 6 bases and J lost 4, with 9 bases in between. The CDR3 region is CASRTGGTGELFF. As DNA, the CDR3 is TGTGCCAGCAGGACCGGAGGCACCGGGGAGCTGTTTTTT.

In DNA, the CDR3 is TGTGCCAGCAGGGCTTCAGGGGTTGGTGCTTTCTTT. This translates into CASRASGVGAFF. This rearrangement joins TRBV2 to TRBJ1-1; D is perhaps TRBD1 (6 bases). The CDR3 contains 12 residues. V lost 6 bases and J lost 11, with 16 bases in between. Looked up from germline, CDR1 is SNHLY and CDR2 is FYNNEI.

The chain combines TRBV2 with TRBJ2-5; 8 positions agree with TRBD2. Trimming cost V 7 bases and J 5 bases; bases outside gene matches: 9. Germline loops: CDR1 SNHLY, CDR2 FYNNEI. The length of the CDR3 is 14 residues. CDR3 sequence reads: CASTGTRGSETQYF. The CDR3 coding sequence is TGTGCCAGCACCGGGACTAGAGGCTCGGAGACCCAGTACTTC.

This chain joins TRBV10-1 and TRBJ2-5, with a weak D call TRBD2 (5 bases). The CDR3 extends over 15 amino acids. Germline CDR1 reads WNHNN; CDR2 reads SYGVQD (reference sequence). Trimming cost V 3 bases and J 2 bases, with 13 bases left between them. The CDR3 nucleotides are TGCGCCAGCAGTGAAAGGTTAGGCGGGCAAGAGACCCAGTACTTC. Its protein product is CASSERLGGQETQYF.

The chain uses TRBV18 and TRBJ1-2, with 12 bases identical to TRBD1. The CDR3 has 17 residues. CDR1 and CDR2 from the germline V gene are KGHSH and LQKENI. The trim removed 5 bases at V and 7 bases at J, leaving 14 bases unmatched. CDR3 loop: CASSVTTPGQGALGYTF. For the CDR3, the DNA is TGTGCCAGCTCAGTAACGACGCCGGGACAGGGGGCCCTTGGCTACACCTTC.

The rearrangement joins TRBV27 to TRBJ2-1; D unresolved. This CDR3 comprises 15 residues. In germline, CDR1 is MNHEY, CDR2 SMNVEV (reference sequence). Trimming took off 4 bases at V and 0 bases at J, with 10 bases between the two ends. This CDR3 reads CASSSMSSSYNEQFF. CDR3 nucleotides: TGTGCCAGCAGTTCCATGTCCAGCTCCTACAATGAGCAGTTCTTC.

The gene calls are TRBV10-1 and TRBJ2-2; weak D call: TRBD2 (5 bases). The V gene lost 0 bases and the J gene lost 7 bases, with 12 bases spanning the gap. Per the germline V gene, CDR1 is WNHNN and CDR2 is SYGVQD (reference sequence). CDR3 size: 15 residues. The CDR3 nucleotides read TGCGCCAGCAGTGAGTCGTCGGGGTACGGCGGGGAGCTGTTTTTT. This translates into CASSESSGYGGELFF.